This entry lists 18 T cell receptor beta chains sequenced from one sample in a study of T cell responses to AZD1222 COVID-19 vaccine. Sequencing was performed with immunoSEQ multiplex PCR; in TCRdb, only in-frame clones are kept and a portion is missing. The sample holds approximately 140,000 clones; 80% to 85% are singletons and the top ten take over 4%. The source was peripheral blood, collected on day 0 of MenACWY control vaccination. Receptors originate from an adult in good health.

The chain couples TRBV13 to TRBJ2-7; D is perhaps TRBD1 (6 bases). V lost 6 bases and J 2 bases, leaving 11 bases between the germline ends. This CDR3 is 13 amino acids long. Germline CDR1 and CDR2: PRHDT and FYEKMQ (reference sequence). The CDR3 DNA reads TGTGCCAGCAGTTATCAGGGGCCCTACGAGCAGTACTTC. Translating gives CASSYQGPYEQYF. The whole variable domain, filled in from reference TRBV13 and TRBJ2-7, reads AAGVIQSPRHLIKEKRETATLKCYPIPRHDTVYWYQQGPGQDPQFLISFYEKMQSDKGSIPDRFSAQQFSDYHSELNMSSLELGDSALYFCASSYQGPYEQYFGPGTRLTVT.

The CDR3 DNA follows: TGTGCCAGCAGCCTCGATGGTACTCTCAATCAGCCCCAGCATTTT. Amino acid sequence: CASSLDGTLNQPQHF. The chain uses TRBV28 and TRBJ1-5; D not resolved. CDR3 length: 15 amino acids. Germline V lookup: CDR1 MDHEN, CDR2 SYDVKM. Trimming removed 6 bases at V and 3 bases at J, with 15 bases between. The variable domain in full, completed from reference TRBV28 and TRBJ1-5, reads DVKVTQSSRYLVKRTGEKVFLECVQDMDHENMFWYRQDPGLGLRLIYFSYDVKMKEKGDIPEGYSVSREKKERFSLILESASTNQTSMYLCASSLDGTLNQPQHFGDGTRLSIL.

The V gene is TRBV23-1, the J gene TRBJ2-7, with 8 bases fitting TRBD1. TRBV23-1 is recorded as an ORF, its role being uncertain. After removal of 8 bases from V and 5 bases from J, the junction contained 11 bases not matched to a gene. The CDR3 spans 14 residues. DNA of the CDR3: TGCGCCAGCTTGCGTCAGGGGGCTTCGGACGAGCAGTACTTC. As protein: CASLRQGASDEQYF.

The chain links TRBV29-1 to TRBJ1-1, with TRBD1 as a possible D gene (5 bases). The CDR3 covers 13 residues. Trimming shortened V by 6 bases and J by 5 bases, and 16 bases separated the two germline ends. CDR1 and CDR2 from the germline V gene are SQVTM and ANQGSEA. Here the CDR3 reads CSVNRLGGTEAFF. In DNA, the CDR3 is TGCAGCGTCAACAGGCTCGGGGGGACTGAAGCTTTCTTT.

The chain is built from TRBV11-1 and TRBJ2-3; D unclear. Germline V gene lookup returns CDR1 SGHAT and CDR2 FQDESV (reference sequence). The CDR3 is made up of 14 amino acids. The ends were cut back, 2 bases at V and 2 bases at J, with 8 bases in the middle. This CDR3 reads CASSLSTATDTQYF. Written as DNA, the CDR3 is TGTGCCAGCAGCTTAAGTACTGCCACAGATACGCAGTATTTT.

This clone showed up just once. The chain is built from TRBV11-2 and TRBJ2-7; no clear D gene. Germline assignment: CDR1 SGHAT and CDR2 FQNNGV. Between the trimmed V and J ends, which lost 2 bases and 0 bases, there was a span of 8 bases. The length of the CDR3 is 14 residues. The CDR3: CASSLNSYSYEQYF. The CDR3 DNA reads TGTGCCAGCAGCTTAAACAGCTACTCCTACGAGCAGTACTTC.

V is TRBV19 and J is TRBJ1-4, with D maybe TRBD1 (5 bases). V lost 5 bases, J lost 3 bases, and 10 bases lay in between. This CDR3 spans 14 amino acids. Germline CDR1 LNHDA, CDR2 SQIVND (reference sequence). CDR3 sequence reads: CASSEVGPNEKLFF. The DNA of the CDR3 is TGTGCCAGTAGTGAGGTGGGACCTAATGAAAAACTGTTTTTT.

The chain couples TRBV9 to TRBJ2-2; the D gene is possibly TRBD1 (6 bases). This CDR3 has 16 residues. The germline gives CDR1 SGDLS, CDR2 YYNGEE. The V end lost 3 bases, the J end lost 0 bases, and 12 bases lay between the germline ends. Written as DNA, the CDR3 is TGTGCCAGCAGCGAACCCGGGACAACGAACACCGGGGAGCTGTTTTTT. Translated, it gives CASSEPGTTNTGELFF. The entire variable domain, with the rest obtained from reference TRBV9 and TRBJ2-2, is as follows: DSGVTQTPKHLITATGQRVTLRCSPRSGDLSVYWYQQSLDQGLQFLIQYYNGEERAKGNILERFSAQQFPDLHSELNLSSLELGDSALYFCASSEPGTTNTGELFFGEGSRLTVL.

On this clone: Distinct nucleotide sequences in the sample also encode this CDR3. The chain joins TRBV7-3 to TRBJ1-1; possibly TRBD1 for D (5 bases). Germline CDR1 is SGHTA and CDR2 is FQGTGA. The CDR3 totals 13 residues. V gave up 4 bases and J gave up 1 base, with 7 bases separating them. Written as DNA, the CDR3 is TGTGCCAGCAGCTCCGGGGGGAACACTGAAGCTTTCTTT. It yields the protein CASSSGGNTEAFF.

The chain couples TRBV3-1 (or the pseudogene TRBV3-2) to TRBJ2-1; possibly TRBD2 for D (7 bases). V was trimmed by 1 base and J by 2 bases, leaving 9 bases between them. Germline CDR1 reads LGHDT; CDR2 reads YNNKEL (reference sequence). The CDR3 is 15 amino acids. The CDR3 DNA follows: TGTGCCAGCAGCCAAGTCGGGGGGCCCTACAATGAGCAGTTCTTC. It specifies CASSQVGGPYNEQFF.

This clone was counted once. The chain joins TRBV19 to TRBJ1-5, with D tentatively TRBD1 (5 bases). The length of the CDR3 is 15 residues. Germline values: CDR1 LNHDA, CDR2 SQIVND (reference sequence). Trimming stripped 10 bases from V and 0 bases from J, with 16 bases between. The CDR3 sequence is CAIAPTGPSNQPQHF. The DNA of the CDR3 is TGTGCCATTGCCCCCACAGGACCTAGCAATCAGCCCCAGCATTTT.

CDR3 residues: CASSPGTGSSYEQYV. DNA for the CDR3: TGTGCCAGCTCACCCGGGACAGGGAGCTCCTACGAGCAGTACGTC. V is TRBV18 and J is TRBJ2-7; TRBD1 agrees at 9 bases. Germline-derived CDR1 and CDR2 are KGHSH and LQKENI. The CDR3 totals 15 residues. Trimming removed 3 bases from V and 0 bases from J; junction bases left unmatched: 3.

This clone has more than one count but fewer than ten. The CDR3 DNA reads TGTGCCAGCAGTTACCGGTCAGCCCATCAGCCCCAGCATTTT. Translating gives CASSYRSAHQPQHF. V and J are TRBV6-5 and TRBJ1-5; D remains unclear. This CDR3 is 14 amino acids long. Between the trimmed V and J ends, which lost 2 bases and 5 bases, there was a span of 10 bases. Germline V CDR1 and CDR2: MNHEY, SVGAGI.

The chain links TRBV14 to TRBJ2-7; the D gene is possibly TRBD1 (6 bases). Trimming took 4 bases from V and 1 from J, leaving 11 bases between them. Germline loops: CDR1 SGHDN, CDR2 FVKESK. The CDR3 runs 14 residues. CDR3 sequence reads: CASSLYRESYEQYF. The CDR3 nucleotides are TGTGCCAGCAGCCTGTACAGGGAATCCTACGAGCAGTACTTC.

This chain's CDR3 is CASSPQGHNQPQHF. CDR3 sequence (DNA): TGTGCCAGCAGCCCCCAGGGCCACAATCAGCCCCAGCATTTT. V gene TRBV11-2 combines with J gene TRBJ1-5; TRBD1 might be the D (5 bases). CDR1 SGHAT and CDR2 FQNNGV come from the germline V gene. The CDR3 loop spans 14 amino acids. V was clipped by 5 bases and J by 3 bases, with 11 bases between them.

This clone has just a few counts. The CDR3 sequence is CASSEANRGREQYF. The CDR3 region has the DNA TGTGCCAGCAGTGAAGCTAACAGGGGGCGAGAGCAGTACTTC. This chain uses TRBV6-1 with TRBJ2-7, with 9 bases aligning to TRBD1. J gave up 7 bases and V 0 bases, and 4 bases lay outside the gene matches. The CDR3 sequence is 14 residues long. Germline V gives CDR1 MNHNS, CDR2 SASEGT.

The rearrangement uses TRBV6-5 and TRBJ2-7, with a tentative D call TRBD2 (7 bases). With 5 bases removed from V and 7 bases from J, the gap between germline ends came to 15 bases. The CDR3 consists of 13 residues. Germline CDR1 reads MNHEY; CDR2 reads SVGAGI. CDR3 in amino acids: CASSPRTAGEQYV. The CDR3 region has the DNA TGTGCCAGCAGTCCCCGGACAGCGGGAGAGCAGTACGTC.

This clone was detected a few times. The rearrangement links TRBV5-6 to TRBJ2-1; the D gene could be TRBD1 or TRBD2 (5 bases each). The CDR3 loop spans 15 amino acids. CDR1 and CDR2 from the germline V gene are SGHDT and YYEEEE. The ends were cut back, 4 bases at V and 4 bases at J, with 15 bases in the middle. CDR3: CASSPRDADYNEQFF. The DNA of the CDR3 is TGTGCCAGCAGCCCCCGGGACGCGGATTACAATGAGCAGTTCTTC.